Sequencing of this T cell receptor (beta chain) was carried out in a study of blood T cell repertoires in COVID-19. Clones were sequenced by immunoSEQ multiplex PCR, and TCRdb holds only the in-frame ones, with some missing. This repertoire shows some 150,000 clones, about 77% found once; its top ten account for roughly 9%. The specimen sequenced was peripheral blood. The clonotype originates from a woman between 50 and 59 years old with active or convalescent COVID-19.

CDR3 loop: CASSPGGVNTEAFF. The CDR3 nucleotides are TGTGCCAGCAGCCCCGGGGGGGTGAACACTGAAGCTTTCTTT. The chain is built from TRBV7-2 and TRBJ1-1; D possibly corresponds to TRBD1 (5 bases). V lost 5 bases, J lost 0 bases, and 10 bases lay in between. CDR1 is SGHTA and CDR2 is FQGNSA in the germline V gene. The CDR3 spans 14 residues.